This entry is about one T cell receptor (beta chain). Antigen: not known. Germline-derived CDR1 and CDR2 are SGHVS and FQNEAQ. CDR3 length equals 15 residues. V gave up 1 base and J gave up 8 bases, with 17 bases separating them. These data originate in a study of cytomegalovirus exposure and HLA in healthy donors. Study outcomes and limitations: Sequence variants that were highly shared formed a cluster that was likely a sequencing artifact. Later analysis revealed greater clonal expansion in HLA-associated TCR beta chains than in equally common others. In a later analysis, TCR association rates varied by HLA locus: DRB1 most, HLA-C fewest. In a later analysis, specific HLA alleles were associated with around 17,000 TCR beta sequences at a 0.05 false discovery rate.

Primers included in the PCR were 60 Vbeta and 13 Jbeta primers. Method: immunoSEQ multiplex PCR; TCRdb's copy keeps in-frame clones and lacks some. This table has tens of thousands of clones, around 80% appearing once. Sequenced input: PBMCs. The chain is built from TRBV7-8 and TRBJ1-2; tentative D call: TRBD1 (6 bases). This sequence originates from a male donor in good health and CMV-seropositive. The CDR3 loop reads CASSLDPRTAMGYTF. CDR3 nucleotide sequence: TGTGCCAGCAGCTTAGACCCCAGGACAGCTATGGGCTACACCTTC.